One T cell receptor beta chain is described in this entry. The sample originates from a study of blood T cell repertoires in COVID-19. Study summary: T cells, B-cell-depleted T cells, or PBMCs provided the cDNA or gDNA that served as material.

Sequencing was performed with immunoSEQ multiplex PCR; in TCRdb, only in-frame clones are kept and a portion is missing. The profile shows some 320,000 clones, about nine tenths of them singletons. Individuals aged 18 to 89 years were recruited from around 22 US areas. Exposed participants came across a COVID-19 case within 2 weeks before study entry. This receptor was obtained from a woman aged 45 to 65 who had been exposed to COVID-19. Material: PBMCs or T cells enriched from blood (not recorded which).

The CDR3 DNA reads as TGTGCCAGCAGTGAAGGGTACAGCCCACACCACAATGAGCAGTTCTTC. As protein: CASSEGYSPHHNEQFF. The chain is built from TRBV25-1 and TRBJ2-1; D unresolved. The V gene's germline CDR1 is MGHDK and CDR2 SYGVNS. Trimming removed 2 bases at V and 5 bases at J, with 16 bases between. The CDR3 is 16 residues long.